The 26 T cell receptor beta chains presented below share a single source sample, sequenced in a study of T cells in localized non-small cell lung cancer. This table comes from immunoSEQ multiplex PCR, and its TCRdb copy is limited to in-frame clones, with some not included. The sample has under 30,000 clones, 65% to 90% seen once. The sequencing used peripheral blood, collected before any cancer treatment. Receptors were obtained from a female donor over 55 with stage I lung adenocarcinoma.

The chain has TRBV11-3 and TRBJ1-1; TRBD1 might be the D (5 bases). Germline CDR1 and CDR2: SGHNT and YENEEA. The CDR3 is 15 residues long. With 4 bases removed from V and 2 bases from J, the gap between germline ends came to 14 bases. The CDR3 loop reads CASSSPGRGNTEAFF. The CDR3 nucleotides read TGTGCCAGCAGCTCCCCAGGGAGGGGCAACACTGAAGCTTTCTTT.

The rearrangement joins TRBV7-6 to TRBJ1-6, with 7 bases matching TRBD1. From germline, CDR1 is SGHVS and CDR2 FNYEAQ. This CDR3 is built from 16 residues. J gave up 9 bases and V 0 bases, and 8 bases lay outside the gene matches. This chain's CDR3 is CASSLALPGQVSPLHF. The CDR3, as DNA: TGTGCCAGCAGCTTAGCGCTACCCGGACAGGTTTCACCCCTCCACTTT.

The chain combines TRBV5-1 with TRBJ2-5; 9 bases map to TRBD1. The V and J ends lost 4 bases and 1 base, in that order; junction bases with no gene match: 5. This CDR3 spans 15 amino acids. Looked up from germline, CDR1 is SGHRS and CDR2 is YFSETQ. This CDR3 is CASSPDRGSQETQYF. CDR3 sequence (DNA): TGCGCCAGCAGCCCTGACAGGGGGAGCCAAGAGACCCAGTACTTC.

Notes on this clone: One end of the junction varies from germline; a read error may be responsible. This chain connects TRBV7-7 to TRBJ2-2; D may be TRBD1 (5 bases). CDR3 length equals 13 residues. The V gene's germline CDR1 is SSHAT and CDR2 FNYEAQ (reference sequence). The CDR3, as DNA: TGTGCTAGCAGCTCTCAGGGATCCGGGGAGCTGTTTTTT. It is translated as CASSSQGSGELFF.

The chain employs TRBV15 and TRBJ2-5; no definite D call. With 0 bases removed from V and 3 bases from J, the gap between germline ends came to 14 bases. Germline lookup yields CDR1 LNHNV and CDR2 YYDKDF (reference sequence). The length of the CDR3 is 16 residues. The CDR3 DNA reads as TGTGCCACCAGCAGAGATATGGAAGGGCTCGAAGAGACCCAGTACTTC. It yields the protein CATSRDMEGLEETQYF.

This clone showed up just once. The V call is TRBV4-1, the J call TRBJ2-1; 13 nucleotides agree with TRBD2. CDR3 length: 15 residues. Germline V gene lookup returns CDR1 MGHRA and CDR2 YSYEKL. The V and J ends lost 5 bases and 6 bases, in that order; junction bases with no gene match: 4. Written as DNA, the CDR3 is TGCGCCAGCAGCTACCGGACTAGCGGGGGCAATGAGCAGTTCTTC. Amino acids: CASSYRTSGGNEQFF.

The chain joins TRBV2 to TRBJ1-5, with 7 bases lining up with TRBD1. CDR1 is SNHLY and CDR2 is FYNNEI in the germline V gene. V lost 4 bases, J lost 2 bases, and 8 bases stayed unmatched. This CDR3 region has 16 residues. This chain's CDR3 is CASSGSRQGGNQPQHF. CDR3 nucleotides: TGTGCCAGCAGTGGATCGAGACAGGGCGGCAATCAGCCCCAGCATTTT.

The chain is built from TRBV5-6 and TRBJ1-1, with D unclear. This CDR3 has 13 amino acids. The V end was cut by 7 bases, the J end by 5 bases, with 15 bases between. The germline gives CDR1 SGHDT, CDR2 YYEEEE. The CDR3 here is CASSGYGRTEAFF. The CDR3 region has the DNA TGTGCCAGCTCAGGATACGGACGGACTGAAGCTTTCTTT. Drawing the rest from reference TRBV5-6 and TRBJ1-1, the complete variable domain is DAGVTQSPTHLIKTRGQQVTLRCSPKSGHDTVSWYQQALGQGPQFIFQYYEEEERQRGNFPDRFSGHQFPNYSSELNVNALLLGDSALYLCASSGYGRTEAFFGQGTRLTVV.

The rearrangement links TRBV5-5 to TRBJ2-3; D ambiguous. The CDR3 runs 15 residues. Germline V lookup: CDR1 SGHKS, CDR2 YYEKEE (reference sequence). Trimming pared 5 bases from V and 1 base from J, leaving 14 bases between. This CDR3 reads CASSMVRYGTDTQYF. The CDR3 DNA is TGTGCCAGCAGTATGGTGCGCTACGGCACAGATACGCAGTATTTT. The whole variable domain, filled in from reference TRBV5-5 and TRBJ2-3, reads DAGVTQSPTHLIKTRGQQVTLRCSPISGHKSVSWYQQVLGQGPQFIFQYYEKEERGRGNFPDRFSARQFPNYSSELNVNALLLGDSALYLCASSMVRYGTDTQYFGPGTRLTVL.

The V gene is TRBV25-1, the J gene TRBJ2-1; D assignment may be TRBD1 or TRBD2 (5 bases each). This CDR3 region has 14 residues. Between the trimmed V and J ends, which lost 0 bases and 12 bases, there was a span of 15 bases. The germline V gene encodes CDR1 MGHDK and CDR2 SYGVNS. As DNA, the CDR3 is TGTGCCAGCAGTGAATATGGGGCGGGTGTCTGGCAGTTCTTC. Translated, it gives CASSEYGAGVWQFF. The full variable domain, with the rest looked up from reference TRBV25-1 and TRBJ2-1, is EADIYQTPRYLVIGTGKKITLECSQTMGHDKMYWYQQDPGMELHLIHYSYGVNSTEKGDLSSESTVSRIRTEHFPLTLESARPSHTSQYLCASSEYGAGVWQFFGPGTRLTVL.

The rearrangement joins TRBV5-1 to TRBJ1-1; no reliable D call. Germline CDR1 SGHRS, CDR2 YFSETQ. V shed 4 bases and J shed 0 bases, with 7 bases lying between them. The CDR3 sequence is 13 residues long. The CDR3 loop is CASSVSMNTEAFF. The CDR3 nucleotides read TGCGCCAGCAGCGTCTCGATGAACACTGAAGCTTTCTTT.

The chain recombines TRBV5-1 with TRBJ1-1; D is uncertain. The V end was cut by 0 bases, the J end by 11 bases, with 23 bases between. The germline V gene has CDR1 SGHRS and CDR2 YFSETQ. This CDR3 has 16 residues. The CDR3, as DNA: TGCGCCAGCAGCTTGGTCGGGTTGATGACCTCGGGAAGGGCTTTCTTT. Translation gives CASSLVGLMTSGRAFF. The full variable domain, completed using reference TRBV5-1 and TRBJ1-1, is KAGVTQTPRYLIKTRGQQVTLSCSPISGHRSVSWYQQTPGQGLQFLFEYFSETQRNKGNFPGRFSGRQFSNSRSEMNVSTLELGDSALYLCASSLVGLMTSGRAFFGQGTRLTVV.

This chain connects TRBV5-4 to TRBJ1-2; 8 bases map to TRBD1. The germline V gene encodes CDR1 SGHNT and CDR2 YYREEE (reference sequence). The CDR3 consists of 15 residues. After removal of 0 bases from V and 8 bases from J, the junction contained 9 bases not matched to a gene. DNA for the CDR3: TGTGCCAGCAGCTTGGAGGGGCAGGGGGCCTACGGCTACACCTTC. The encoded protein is CASSLEGQGAYGYTF.

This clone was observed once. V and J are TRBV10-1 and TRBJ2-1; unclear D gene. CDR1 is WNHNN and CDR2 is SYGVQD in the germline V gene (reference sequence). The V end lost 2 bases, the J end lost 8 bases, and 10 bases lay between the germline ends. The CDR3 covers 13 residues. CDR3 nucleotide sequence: TGCGCCAGCAGTGAGCCTCACATGGATGAGCAGTTCTTC. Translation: CASSEPHMDEQFF.

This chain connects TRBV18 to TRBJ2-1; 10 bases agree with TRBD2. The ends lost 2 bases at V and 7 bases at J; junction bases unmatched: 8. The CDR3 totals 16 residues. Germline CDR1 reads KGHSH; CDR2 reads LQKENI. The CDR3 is CASSPGTSARGNEQFF. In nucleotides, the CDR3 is TGTGCCAGCTCACCAGGGACTAGCGCCCGTGGTAATGAGCAGTTCTTC.

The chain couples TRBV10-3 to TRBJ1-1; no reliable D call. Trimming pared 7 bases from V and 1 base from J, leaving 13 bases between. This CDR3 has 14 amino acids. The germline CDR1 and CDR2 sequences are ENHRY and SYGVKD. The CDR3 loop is CAITLGKSNTEAFF. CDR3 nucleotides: TGTGCCATCACCCTCGGTAAATCGAACACTGAAGCTTTCTTT.

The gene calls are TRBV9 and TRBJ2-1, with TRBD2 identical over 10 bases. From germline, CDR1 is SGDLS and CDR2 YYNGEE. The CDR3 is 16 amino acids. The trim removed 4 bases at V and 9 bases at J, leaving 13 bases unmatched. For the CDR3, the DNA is TGTGCCAGCAGCCTCCTGGGTAGCGGGGGGATTAGTGAGCAGTTCTTC. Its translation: CASSLLGSGGISEQFF.

The chain's CDR3 is CASREPGSIGYTF. CDR3 nucleotides: TGTGCCAGCAGAGAACCAGGGAGTATTGGCTACACCTTC. The chain couples TRBV6-5 to TRBJ1-2, with D perhaps TRBD1 (5 bases). The CDR3 is 13 amino acids. Germline V gene data show CDR1 as MNHEY and CDR2 as SVGAGI. Trimming pared 6 bases from V and 7 bases from J, leaving 15 bases between.

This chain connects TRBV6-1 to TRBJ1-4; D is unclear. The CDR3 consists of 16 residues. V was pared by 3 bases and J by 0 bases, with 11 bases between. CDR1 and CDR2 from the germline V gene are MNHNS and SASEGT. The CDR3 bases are TGTGCCAGCAGTGATGGTTTTGGTGCAACTAATGAAAAACTGTTTTTT. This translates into CASSDGFGATNEKLFF.

The CDR3 DNA is TGTGCCAGCAGCCGGCTAGCGGTCGGGGGGACCGGGGAGCTGTTTTTT. This gives the protein CASSRLAVGGTGELFF. The rearrangement uses TRBV5-8 and TRBJ2-2, with TRBD2 identical over 7 bases. The germline V gene encodes CDR1 SGHTS and CDR2 YDEGEE. V shed 4 bases and J 5 bases; nucleotides not matched to a gene: 11. The CDR3 contains 16 residues. The whole variable domain, filled in from reference TRBV5-8 and TRBJ2-2, reads EAGVTQSPTHLIKTRGQQATLRCSPISGHTSVYWYQQALGLGLQFLLWYDEGEERNRGNFPPRFSGRQFPNYSSELNVNALELEDSALYLCASSRLAVGGTGELFFGEGSRLTVL.

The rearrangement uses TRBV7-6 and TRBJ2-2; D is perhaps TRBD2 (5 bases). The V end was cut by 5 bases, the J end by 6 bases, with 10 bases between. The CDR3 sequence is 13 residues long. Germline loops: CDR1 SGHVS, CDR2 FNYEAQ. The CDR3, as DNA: TGTGCCAGCAGCCGAGGGTTTGCCGGGGAGCTGTTTTTT. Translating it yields CASSRGFAGELFF. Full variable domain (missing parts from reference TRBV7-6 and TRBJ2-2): GAGVSQSPRYKVTKRGQDVALRCDPISGHVSLYWYRQALGQGPEFLTYFNYEAQQDKSGLPNDRFSAERPEGSISTLTIQRTEQRDSAMYRCASSRGFAGELFFGEGSRLTVL.

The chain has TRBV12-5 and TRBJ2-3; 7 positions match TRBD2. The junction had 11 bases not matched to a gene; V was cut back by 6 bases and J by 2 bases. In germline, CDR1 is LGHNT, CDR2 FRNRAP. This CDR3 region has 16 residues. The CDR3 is CASGSPTSAHTDTQYF. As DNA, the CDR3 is TGTGCTAGTGGCTCTCCAACTAGCGCGCACACAGATACGCAGTATTTT.

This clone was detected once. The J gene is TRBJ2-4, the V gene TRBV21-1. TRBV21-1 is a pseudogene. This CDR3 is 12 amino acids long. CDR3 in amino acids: CASRSRPRVQYF. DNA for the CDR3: TGTGCCAGCAGGTCACGACCTAGGGTTCAGTACTTC.

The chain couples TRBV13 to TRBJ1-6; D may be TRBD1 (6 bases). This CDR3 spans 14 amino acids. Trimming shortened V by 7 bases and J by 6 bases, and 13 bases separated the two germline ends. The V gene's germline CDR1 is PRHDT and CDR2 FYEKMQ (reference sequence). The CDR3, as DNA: TGTGCCAGCATCGCCAGGGGAGGTAATTCACCCCTCCACTTT. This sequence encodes CASIARGGNSPLHF. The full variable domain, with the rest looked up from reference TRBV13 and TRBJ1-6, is AAGVIQSPRHLIKEKRETATLKCYPIPRHDTVYWYQQGPGQDPQFLISFYEKMQSDKGSIPDRFSAQQFSDYHSELNMSSLELGDSALYFCASIARGGNSPLHFGNGTRLTVT.

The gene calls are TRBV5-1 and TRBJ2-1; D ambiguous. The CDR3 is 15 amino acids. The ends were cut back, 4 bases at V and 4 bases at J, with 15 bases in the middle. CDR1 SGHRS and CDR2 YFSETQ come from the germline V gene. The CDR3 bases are TGCGCCAGCAGCCACGACGGCGCCACGTACAATGAGCAGTTCTTC. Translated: CASSHDGATYNEQFF.

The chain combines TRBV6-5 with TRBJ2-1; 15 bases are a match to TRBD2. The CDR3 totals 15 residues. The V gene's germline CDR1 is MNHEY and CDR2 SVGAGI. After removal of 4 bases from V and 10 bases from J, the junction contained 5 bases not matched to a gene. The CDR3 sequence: CASSLGLAGGGEQFF. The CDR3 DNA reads TGTGCCAGCAGTTTAGGACTAGCGGGAGGGGGGGAGCAGTTCTTC.